This T cell receptor beta chain derives from a study of blood T cell repertoires in COVID-19. The data were produced by immunoSEQ multiplex PCR, yet TCRdb's version contains in-frame clones alone and is incomplete. The data show about 200,000 clones, 82% seen once. This clonotype was sampled from a human donor with acute or convalescent COVID-19. The donor label of this sample is uncertain. The sample taken for sequencing was peripheral blood.

CDR3 sequence: CATRDTTVEQYF. CDR3 nucleotides: TGTGCCACCCGGGACACCACGGTCGAGCAGTACTTC. The chain uses TRBV6-6 and TRBJ2-7, with a tentative D call TRBD1 (6 bases). V was clipped by 10 bases and J by 6 bases, with 16 bases between them. The CDR3 extends over 12 amino acids. Germline V lookup: CDR1 MNHNY, CDR2 SVGAGI (reference sequence).